This paragraph reports one T cell receptor beta chain. Its antigen is unidentified. Some clones are missing from TCRdb's copy, which holds only in-frame ones; the method was immunoSEQ multiplex PCR. The sample holds about 160,000 clones, roughly 80% seen once. This sample was included in a study of cytotoxic CD8 clonotypes in ibrutinib-treated CLL. Whole-study findings and limits: Under treatment, the uncommon public clonotypes either contracted or remained stable.

The CDR3 spans 15 residues. Trimming cost V 6 bases and J 2 bases, with 16 bases left between them. The germline V gene encodes CDR1 MNHEY and CDR2 SMNVEV (reference sequence). The chain recombines TRBV27 with TRBJ1-1, with D possibly matching TRBD1 (6 bases). The material sequenced was PBMCs, taken after 24 months of ibrutinib treatment. This TCR was sampled from a human donor with chronic lymphocytic leukemia. The CDR3 region is CASSDPFGTNTEAFF. For the CDR3, the DNA is TGTGCCAGCAGCGACCCTTTCGGGACAAACACTGAAGCTTTCTTT.